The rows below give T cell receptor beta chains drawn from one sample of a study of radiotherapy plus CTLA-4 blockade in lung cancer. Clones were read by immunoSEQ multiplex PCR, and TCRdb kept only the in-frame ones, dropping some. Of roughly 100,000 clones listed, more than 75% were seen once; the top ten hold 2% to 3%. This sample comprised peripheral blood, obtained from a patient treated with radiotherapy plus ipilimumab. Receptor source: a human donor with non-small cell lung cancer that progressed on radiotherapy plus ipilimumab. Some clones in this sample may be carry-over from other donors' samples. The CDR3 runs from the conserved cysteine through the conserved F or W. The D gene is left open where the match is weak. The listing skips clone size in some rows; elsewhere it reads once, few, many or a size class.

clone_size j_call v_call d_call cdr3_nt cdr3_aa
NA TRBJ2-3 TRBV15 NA TGTGCCACCAGCAGCCGCACGACCACAGATACGCAGTATTTT CATSSRTTTDTQYF
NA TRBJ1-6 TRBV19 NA TGTGCCAGTAATATTTGGGGAAATTCACCCCTCCACTTT CASNIWGNSPLHF
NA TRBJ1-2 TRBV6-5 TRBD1 TGTGCCAGCAGTTACGCACAGGGGTATGGCTACACCTTC CASSYAQGYGYTF
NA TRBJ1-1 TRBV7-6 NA TGTGCCAGCAGCCTGCAAACGAACACTGAAGCTTTCTTT CASSLQTNTEAFF
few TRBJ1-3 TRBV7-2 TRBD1 TGTGCCAGCAGCTTCCGACAGGGGTCTTCTGGAAACACCATATATTTT CASSFRQGSSGNTIYF
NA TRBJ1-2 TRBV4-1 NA TGCGCCAGCAGCCAAGCAGGTCCCTATGGCTACACCTTC CASSQAGPYGYTF
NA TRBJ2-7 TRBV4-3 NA TGCGCCAGCAGCCAAGAATCAGGTTCCTACGAGCAGTACTTC CASSQESGSYEQYF
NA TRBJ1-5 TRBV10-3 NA TGTGCCATCAGTGAGTCGGCAGGGTACAGCAATCAGCCCCAGCATTTT CAISESAGYSNQPQHF
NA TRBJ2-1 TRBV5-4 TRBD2 TGTGCCAGCAGCTTGGGGATCAGCGGGGGCCGCCGCAATGAGCAGTTCTTC CASSLGISGGRRNEQFF
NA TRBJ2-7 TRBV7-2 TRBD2 TGTGCCAGCAGCTTAGTAGGGGCGGGACTAGCGGCTGAGCAGTACTTC CASSLVGAGLAAEQYF
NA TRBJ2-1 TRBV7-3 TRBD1 TGTGCCAGCAGCAAGACAGGGTCCCCCTACAATGAGCAGTTCTTC CASSKTGSPYNEQFF
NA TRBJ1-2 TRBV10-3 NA TGTGCCATCAGCGACCGAACTAACTATGGCTACACCTTC CAISDRTNYGYTF
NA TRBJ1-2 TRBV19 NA TGTGCCAGTAGCCCCGGACGACCTAACTATGGCTACACCTTC CASSPGRPNYGYTF
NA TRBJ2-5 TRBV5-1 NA TGCGCCAGCAGCTTGAGTGGATTCGAGACCCAGTACTTC CASSLSGFETQYF
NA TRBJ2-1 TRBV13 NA TGTGCCAGCAGCTTAGGGCAGAACAATGAGCAGTTCTTC CASSLGQNNEQFF
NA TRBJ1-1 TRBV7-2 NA TGTGCCAGCAGCTTATATGGGGAGGACACTGAAGCTTTCTTT CASSLYGEDTEAFF
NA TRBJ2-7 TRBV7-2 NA TGTGCCAGCAGCGCCTCCTACGAGCAGTACTTC CASSASYEQYF
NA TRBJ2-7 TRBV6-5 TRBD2 TGTGCCAGCATACCATCGGGAGGGATTTACGAGCAGTACTTC CASIPSGGIYEQYF
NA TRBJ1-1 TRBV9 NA TGTGCCAGCAGCGTAGGGGGGTCAGGGCCGAACACTGAAGCTTTCTTT CASSVGGSGPNTEAFF
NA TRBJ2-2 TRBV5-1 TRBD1 TGCGCCAGCGGGACAGTAACCGGGGAGCTGTTTTTT CASGTVTGELFF
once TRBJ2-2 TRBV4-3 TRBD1 TGCGCCAGCAGCCAAGATTCTTGGGACAGGGTCCCCGGGGAGCTGTTTTTT CASSQDSWDRVPGELFF
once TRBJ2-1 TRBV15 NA TGTGCCACCAGCAGAGTAGTTCACAATGAGCAGTTCTTC CATSRVVHNEQFF
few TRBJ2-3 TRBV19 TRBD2 TGTGCCAGTGGAACCGGACTAGCGGGGGGTCTCCCTAGCACAGATACGCAGTATTTT CASGTGLAGGLPSTDTQYF
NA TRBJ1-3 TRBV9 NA TGTGCCAGCAGCGCCGGGACGTCTGGAAACACCATATATTTT CASSAGTSGNTIYF
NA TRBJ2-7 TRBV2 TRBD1 TGTGCCAGCAGTGAATTTCCTAAACAGGGGACCTACGAGCAGTACTTC CASSEFPKQGTYEQYF
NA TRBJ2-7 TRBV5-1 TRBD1 TGCGCCAGCAGCAGAGGCGATCCACAGGGGTTCTCCTACGAGCAGTACTTC CASSRGDPQGFSYEQYF
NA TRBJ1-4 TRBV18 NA TGTGCCAGCTCATTTCGCAATGAAAAACTGTTTTTT CASSFRNEKLFF
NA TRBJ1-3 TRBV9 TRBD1 TGTGCCAGCAGCCCCCGACAGGGACCTGGAAACACCATATATTTT CASSPRQGPGNTIYF
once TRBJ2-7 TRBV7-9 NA TGTGCCAGCAGCTTAGCAGGGGGAACCTACGAGCAGTACTTC CASSLAGGTYEQYF
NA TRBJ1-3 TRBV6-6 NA TGTGCCAGCAGTTACTCATCCGGAGTCTCTGGAAACACCATATATTTT CASSYSSGVSGNTIYF
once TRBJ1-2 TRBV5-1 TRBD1 TGCGCCAGCAGCGTGGACAGGGATTATAACTATGGCTACACCTTC CASSVDRDYNYGYTF
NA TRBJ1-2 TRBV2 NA TGTGCCAGCAGTTATTGGACAGACTATGGCTACACCTTC CASSYWTDYGYTF
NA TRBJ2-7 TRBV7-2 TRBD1 TGTGCCAGCAGCCTACGGACAGGGCCGCACTACGAGCAGTACTTC CASSLRTGPHYEQYF
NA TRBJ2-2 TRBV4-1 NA TGCGCCAGCAGCCCAACACGATACACCGGGGAGCTGTTTTTT CASSPTRYTGELFF
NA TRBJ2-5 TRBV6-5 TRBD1 TGTGCCAGCAGTTACTCGGGACAGCCCAAAGAGACCCAGTACTTC CASSYSGQPKETQYF
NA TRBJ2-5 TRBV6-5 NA TGTGCCAGCAGGACGGGAAAAGAGACCCAGTACTTC CASRTGKETQYF
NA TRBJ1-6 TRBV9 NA TGTGCCAGCAGCGTAGGGGGCGCGGGGGCCTCCTATAATTCACCCCTCCACTTT CASSVGGAGASYNSPLHF
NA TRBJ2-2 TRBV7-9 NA TGTGCCAGCTTCTTTGAGAGCGGGGAGCTGTTTTTT CASFFESGELFF
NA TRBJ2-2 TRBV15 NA TGTGCCACCAGCAGAGGCCGGAGCGATAACACCGGGGAGCTGTTTTTT CATSRGRSDNTGELFF
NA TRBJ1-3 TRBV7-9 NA TGTGCCAGCAGCTTAACAGGTCCTAACACCATATATTTT CASSLTGPNTIYF
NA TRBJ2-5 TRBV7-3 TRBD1 TGTGCCAGCAGCTTAATGGGGACAGTAGGAGAGACCCAGTACTTC CASSLMGTVGETQYF